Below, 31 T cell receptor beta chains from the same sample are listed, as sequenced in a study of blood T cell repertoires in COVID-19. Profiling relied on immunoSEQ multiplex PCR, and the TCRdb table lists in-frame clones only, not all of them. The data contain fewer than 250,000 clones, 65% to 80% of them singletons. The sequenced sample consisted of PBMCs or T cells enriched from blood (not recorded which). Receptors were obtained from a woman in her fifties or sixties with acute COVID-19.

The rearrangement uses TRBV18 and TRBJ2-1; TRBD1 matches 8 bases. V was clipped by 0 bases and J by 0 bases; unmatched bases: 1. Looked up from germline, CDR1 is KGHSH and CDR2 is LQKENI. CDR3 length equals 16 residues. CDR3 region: CASSPPTGVSYNEQFF. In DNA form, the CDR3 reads TGTGCCAGCTCACCACCGACAGGGGTCTCCTACAATGAGCAGTTCTTC.

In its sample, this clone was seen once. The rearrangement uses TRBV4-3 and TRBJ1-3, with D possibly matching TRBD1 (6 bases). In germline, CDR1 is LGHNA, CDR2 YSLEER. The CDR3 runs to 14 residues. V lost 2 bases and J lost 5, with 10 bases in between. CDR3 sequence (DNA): TGCGCCAGCAGCCAAAACAGGGTGAGAAACACCATATATTTT. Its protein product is CASSQNRVRNTIYF.

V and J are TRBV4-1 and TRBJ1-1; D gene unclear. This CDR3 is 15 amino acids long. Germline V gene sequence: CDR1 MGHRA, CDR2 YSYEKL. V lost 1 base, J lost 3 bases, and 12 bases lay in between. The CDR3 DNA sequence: TGCGCCAGCAGCCAAGGAGGGATGGGTGACACTGAAGCTTTCTTT. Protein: CASSQGGMGDTEAFF.

This CDR3 is CASSSKYQVDQPQHF. The CDR3 coding sequence is TGTGCCAGCAGTTCCAAATACCAGGTGGATCAGCCCCAGCATTTT. The chain links TRBV6-5 to TRBJ1-5; no reliable D call. Germline V gene data show CDR1 as MNHEY and CDR2 as SVGAGI. The V and J ends lost 4 bases and 5 bases respectively, with 15 bases between them. The CDR3 has 15 amino acids.

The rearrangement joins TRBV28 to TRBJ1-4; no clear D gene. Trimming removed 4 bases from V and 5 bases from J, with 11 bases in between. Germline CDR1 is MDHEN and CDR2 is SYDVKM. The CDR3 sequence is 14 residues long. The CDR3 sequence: CASSWASRNEKLFF. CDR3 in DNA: TGTGCCAGCAGTTGGGCGAGTCGAAATGAAAAACTGTTTTTT.

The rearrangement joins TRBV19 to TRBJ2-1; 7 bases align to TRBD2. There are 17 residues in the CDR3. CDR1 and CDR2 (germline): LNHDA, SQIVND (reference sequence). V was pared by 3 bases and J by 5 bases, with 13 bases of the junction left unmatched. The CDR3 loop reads CASSISARTSAHNEQFF. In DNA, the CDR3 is TGTGCCAGTAGTATTAGTGCGCGAACTAGCGCACACAATGAGCAGTTCTTC.

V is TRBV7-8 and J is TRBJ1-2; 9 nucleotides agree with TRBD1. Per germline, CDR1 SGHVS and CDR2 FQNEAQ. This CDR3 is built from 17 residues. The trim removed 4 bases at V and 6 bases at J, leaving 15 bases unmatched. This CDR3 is CASSSGQGAAPRDGYTF. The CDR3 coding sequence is TGTGCCAGCAGCTCGGGACAGGGAGCAGCACCACGAGATGGCTACACCTTC.

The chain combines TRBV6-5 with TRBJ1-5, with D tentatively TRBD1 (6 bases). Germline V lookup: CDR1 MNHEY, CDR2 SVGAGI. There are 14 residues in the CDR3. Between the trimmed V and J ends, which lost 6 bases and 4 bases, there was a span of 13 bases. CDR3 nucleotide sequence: TGTGCCAGCAGGGCCGGACAGCTGAATCAGCCCCAGCATTTT. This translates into CASRAGQLNQPQHF.

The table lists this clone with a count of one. The CDR3 is CASSFTAGPNIQYF. The CDR3 nucleotides read TGTGCCAGCAGTTTTACAGCGGGGCCAAACATTCAGTACTTC. The rearrangement uses TRBV27 and TRBJ2-4, with 7 bases that match TRBD2. J lost 6 bases, V lost 3 bases, and 5 bases had no gene match. Germline V gene data show CDR1 as MNHEY and CDR2 as SMNVEV (reference sequence). This CDR3 comprises 14 residues.

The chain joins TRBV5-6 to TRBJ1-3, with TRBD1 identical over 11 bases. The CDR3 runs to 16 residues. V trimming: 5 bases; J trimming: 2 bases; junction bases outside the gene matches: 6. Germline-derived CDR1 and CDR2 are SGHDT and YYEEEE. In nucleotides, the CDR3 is TGTGCCAGCAGGCGCGCGGGACAGGGGGCTGGAAACACCATATATTTT. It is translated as CASRRAGQGAGNTIYF.

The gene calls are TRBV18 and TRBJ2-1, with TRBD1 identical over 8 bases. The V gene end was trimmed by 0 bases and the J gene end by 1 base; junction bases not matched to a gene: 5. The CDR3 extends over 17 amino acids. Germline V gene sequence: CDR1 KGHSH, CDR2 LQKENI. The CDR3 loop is CASSPPGTGRSYNEQFF. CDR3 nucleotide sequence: TGTGCCAGCTCACCACCCGGGACAGGAAGGTCCTACAATGAGCAGTTCTTC. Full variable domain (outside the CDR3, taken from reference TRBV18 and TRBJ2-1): NAGVMQNPRHLVRRRGQEARLRCSPMKGHSHVYWYRQLPEEGLKFMVYLQKENIIDESGMPKERFSAEFPKEGPSILRIQQVVRGDSAAYFCASSPPGTGRSYNEQFFGPGTRLTVL.

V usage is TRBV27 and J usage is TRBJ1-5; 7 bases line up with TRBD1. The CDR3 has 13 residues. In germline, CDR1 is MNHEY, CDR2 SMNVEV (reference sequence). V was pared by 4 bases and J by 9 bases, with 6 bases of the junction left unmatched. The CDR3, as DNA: TGTGCCAGCAGTTGGACAGGTCTTGGGCCCCAGCATTTT. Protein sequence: CASSWTGLGPQHF.

In DNA, the CDR3 is TGTGCCAGCAGACCTCCGGGACAGGGGGCGAGCGGGGAGCTGTTTTTT. Its protein is CASRPPGQGASGELFF. The rearrangement uses TRBV7-9 and TRBJ2-2, with 12 bases fitting TRBD1. This CDR3 is built from 16 residues. V shed 6 bases, J shed 7 bases, and the junction held 9 bases outside the gene matches. Germline loops: CDR1 SEHNR, CDR2 FQNEAQ (reference sequence).

The chain's CDR3 is CASSQTGLGYGYTF. In DNA, the CDR3 is TGTGCCAGCAGTCAGACAGGGTTAGGGTATGGCTACACCTTC. The chain recombines TRBV6-6 with TRBJ1-2; 7 bases fit TRBD1. Germline CDR1 is MNHNY and CDR2 is SVGAGI (reference sequence). V lost 5 bases and J lost 5; bases outside the gene matches: 8. The CDR3 consists of 14 residues.

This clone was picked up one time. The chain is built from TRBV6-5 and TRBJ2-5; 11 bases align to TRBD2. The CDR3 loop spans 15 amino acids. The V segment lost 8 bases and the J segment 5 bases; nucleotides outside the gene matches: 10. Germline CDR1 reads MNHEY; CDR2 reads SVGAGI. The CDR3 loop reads CASGLIAGGPETQYF. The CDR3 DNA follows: TGTGCCAGCGGACTAATAGCGGGGGGGCCCGAGACCCAGTACTTC.

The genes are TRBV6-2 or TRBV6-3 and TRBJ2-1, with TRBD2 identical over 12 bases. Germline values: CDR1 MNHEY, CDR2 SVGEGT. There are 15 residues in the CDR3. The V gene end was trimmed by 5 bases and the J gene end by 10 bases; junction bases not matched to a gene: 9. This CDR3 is CASSQSSGGADEQFF. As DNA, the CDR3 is TGTGCCAGCAGTCAGTCTAGCGGGGGGGCCGACGAGCAGTTCTTC.

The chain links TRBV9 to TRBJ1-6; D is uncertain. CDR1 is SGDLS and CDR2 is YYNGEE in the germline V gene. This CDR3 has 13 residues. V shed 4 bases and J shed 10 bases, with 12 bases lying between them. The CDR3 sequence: CASSTEVKSPLHF. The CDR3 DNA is TGTGCCAGCAGCACGGAGGTTAAGTCACCCCTCCACTTT.

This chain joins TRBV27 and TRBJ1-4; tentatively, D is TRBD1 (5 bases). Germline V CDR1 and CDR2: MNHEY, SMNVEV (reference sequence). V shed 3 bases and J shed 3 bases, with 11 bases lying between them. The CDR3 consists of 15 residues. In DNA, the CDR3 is TGTGCCAGCAGTTTTTACGGGGGATCTAATGAAAAACTGTTTTTT. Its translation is CASSFYGGSNEKLFF. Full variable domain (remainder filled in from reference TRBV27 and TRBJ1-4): EAQVTQNPRYLITVTGKKLTVTCSQNMNHEYMSWYRQDPGLGLRQIYYSMNVEVTDKGDVPEGYKVSRKEKRNFPLILESPSPNQTSLYFCASSFYGGSNEKLFFGSGTQLSVL.

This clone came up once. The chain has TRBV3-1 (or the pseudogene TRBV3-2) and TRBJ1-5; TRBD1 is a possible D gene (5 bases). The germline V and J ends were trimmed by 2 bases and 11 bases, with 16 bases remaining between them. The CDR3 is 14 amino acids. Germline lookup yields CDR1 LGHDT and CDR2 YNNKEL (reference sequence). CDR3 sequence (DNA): TGTGCCAGCAGCCAATCCGGGGGAGAAAGGGCCCAGCATTTT. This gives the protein CASSQSGGERAQHF.

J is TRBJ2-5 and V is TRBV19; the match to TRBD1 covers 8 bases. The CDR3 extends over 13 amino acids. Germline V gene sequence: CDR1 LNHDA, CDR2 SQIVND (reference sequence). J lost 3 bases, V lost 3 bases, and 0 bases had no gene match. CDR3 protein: CASSMDREETQYF. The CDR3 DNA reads TGTGCCAGTAGTATGGACAGGGAAGAGACCCAGTACTTC.

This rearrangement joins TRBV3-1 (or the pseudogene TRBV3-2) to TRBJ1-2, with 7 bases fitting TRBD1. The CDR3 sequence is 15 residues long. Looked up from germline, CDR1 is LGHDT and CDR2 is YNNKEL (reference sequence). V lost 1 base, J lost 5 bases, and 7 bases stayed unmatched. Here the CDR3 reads CASSQVDRVRYGYTF. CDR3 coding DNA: TGTGCCAGCAGCCAAGTTGACAGGGTAAGATATGGCTACACCTTC.

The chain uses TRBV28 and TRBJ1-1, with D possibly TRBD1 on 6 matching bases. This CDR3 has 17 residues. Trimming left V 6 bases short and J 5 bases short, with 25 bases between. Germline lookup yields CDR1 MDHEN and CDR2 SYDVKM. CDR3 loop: CASSHLAGVGVETEAFF. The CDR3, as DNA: TGTGCCAGCAGCCACTTGGCAGGGGTCGGGGTGGAGACTGAAGCTTTCTTT.

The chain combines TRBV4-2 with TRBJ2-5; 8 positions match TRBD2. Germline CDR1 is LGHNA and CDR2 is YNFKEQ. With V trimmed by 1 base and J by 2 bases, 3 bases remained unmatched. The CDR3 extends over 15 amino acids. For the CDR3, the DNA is TGTGCCAGCAGCCAAGGGTCGGGGGGGCAAGAGACCCAGTACTTC. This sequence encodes CASSQGSGGQETQYF.

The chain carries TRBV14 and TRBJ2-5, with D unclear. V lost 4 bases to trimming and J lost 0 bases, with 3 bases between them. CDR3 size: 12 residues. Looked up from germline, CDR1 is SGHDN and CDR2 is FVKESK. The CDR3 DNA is TGTGCCAGCAGCCTAAACCAAGAGACCCAGTACTTC. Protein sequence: CASSLNQETQYF. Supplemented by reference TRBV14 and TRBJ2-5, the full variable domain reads EAGVTQFPSHSVIEKGQTVTLRCDPISGHDNLYWYRRVMGKEIKFLLHFVKESKQDESGMPNNRFLAERTGGTYSTLKVQPAELEDSGVYFCASSLNQETQYFGPGTRLLVL.

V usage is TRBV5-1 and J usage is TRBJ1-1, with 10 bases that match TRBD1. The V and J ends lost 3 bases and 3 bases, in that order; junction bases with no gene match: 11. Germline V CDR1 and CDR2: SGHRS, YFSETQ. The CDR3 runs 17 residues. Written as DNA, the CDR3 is TGCGCCAGCAGCTCCCCGGACAGGGGGTTAAGGGACACTGAAGCTTTCTTT. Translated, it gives CASSSPDRGLRDTEAFF.

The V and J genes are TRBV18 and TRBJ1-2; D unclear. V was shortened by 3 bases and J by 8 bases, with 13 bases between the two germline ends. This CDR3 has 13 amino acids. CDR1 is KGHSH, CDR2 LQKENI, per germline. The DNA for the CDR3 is TGTGCCAGCTCACCGAGCGGGCCCCTGGGCTACACCTTC. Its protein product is CASSPSGPLGYTF.

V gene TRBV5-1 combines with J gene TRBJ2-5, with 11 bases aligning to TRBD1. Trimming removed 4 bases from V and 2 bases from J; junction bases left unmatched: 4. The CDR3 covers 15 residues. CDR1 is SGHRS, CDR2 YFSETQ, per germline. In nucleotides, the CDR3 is TGCGCCAGCAGCCTCGGACAGGGGGCACAAGAGACCCAGTACTTC. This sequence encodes CASSLGQGAQETQYF.

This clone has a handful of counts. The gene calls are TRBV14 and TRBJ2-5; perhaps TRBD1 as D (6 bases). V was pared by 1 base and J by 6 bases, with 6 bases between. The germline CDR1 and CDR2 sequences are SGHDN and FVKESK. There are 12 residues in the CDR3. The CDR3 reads CASSQGGQTQYF. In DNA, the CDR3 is TGTGCCAGCAGCCAAGGGGGGCAGACCCAGTACTTC.

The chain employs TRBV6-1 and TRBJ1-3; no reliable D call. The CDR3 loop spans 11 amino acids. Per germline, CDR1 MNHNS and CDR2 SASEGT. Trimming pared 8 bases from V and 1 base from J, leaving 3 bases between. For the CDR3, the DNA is TGTGCCAGCCAGTCTGGAAACACCATATATTTT. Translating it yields CASQSGNTIYF.

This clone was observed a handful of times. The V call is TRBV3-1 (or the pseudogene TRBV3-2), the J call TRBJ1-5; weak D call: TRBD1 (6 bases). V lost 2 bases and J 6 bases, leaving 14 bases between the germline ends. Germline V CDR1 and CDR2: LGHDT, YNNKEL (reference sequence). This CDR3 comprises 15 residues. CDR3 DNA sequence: TGTGCCAGCAGCCAAAGCCAGGGGATAGGTCAGCCCCAGCATTTT. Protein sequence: CASSQSQGIGQPQHF.

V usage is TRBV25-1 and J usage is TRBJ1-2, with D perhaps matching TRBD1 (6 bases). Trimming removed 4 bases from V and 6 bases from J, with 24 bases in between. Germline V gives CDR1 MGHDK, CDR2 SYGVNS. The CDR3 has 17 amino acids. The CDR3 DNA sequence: TGTGCCAGCAGTGTCGTCTCTATGGGAGGGGGATTGGATGGCTACACCTTC. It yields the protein CASSVVSMGGGLDGYTF.